In its sample, the clone carrying this TCR beta chain was seen a few times. Donors ranged from about 6 to 90 years old and were healthy Caucasians in Russia. V dropped 6 bases and J dropped 8; count of bases not matched to a gene: 6. Germline CDR1 SGHTA, CDR2 FQGTGA. The CDR3 totals 14 residues. The source of the sample is a study of blood T cells in healthy people across ages. Then a second PCR, running about 6 to 12 cycles, was carried out with a sample-barcoded 5' primer and a J-beta primer mix. A template-switch adaptor with 12 random nucleotides tagged each cDNA molecule. TCRdb processed the 5' RACE reads anew with MiXCR; each CDR3 protein has one entry. The top ten hold about 11% of the sample, which has about 1.6 million distinct CDR3 sequences, roughly 32% seen once.

The chain employs TRBV7-3 and TRBJ2-1, with 11 bases fitting TRBD2. Sequenced material: blood. The receptor comes from a woman between 25 and 40 years old in good health. The CDR3 bases are TGTGCCAGCAGGGTAGCGGGAGGGCCCCATGAGCAGTTCTTC. Amino acids: CASRVAGGPHEQFF.